This paragraph reports one T cell receptor (beta chain). This sample is drawn from a study of blood T cell repertoires in COVID-19. Background on the study: The United States, Italy and Spain supplied acute and convalescent COVID-19 samples. PBMCs, B-cell-depleted T cells, or T cells provided the cDNA or gDNA that made up the material.

Authors' data handling: Amplification of reference gene primers was used by the study to estimate nucleated cell counts. Assay: immunoSEQ multiplex PCR; the TCRdb copy retains only in-frame clones and omits some. From that table come the V and J calls and clone size; the DNA was used to work out D and trimming. The sample consists of roughly 460,000 clones, around nine tenths of them appearing once. Followed longitudinally, the Seattle patients had been enrolled during active infection. This CDR3 contains 14 residues. The V end was cut by 1 base, the J end by 5 bases, with 12 bases between. CDR1 LGHDT and CDR2 YNNKEL come from the germline V gene (reference sequence).

The V and J genes are TRBV3-1 (or the pseudogene TRBV3-2) and TRBJ2-7; D is unresolved. The clonotype was recovered from a man between 18 and 35 years old with COVID-19, enrolled during active disease. The sequenced sample consisted of peripheral blood. CDR3 region: CASSQATQLHEQYF. CDR3 nucleotide sequence: TGTGCCAGCAGCCAAGCAACTCAACTCCACGAGCAGTACTTC.